Described below is a single TCR beta chain sequence and its context. Its antigen is not identified. As the method for making TCR beta libraries, quantitative 5'-RACE with molecular barcodes was used. In TCRdb, the 5' RACE reads were re-called with MiXCR into one record per CDR3 protein. The table lists hundreds of thousands of distinct CDR3 sequences, roughly 25% of them singletons. These data come from a study of CD8 T cells in ankylosing spondylitis. Study observations and caveats: Typical of ankylosing spondylitis blood, it appeared, was a TCR beta motif of several highly homologous variants. In reactive arthritis synovial fluid and blood, some motif variants had been reported before.

The CDR3 sequence is 14 residues long. V lost 3 bases to trimming and J lost 7 bases, with 16 bases between them. The V gene's germline CDR1 is DFQATT and CDR2 SNEGSKA (reference sequence). Sequencing input: blood, either unsorted or a sorted T cell fraction (not recorded which). The receptor was derived from a male donor with ankylosing spondylitis or in good health (not recorded which). The V gene is TRBV20-1, the J gene TRBJ1-5; perhaps TRBD1 as D (6 bases). The CDR3 DNA reads as TGCAGTGCTAGGGACAGATTAGCGTGGCAGCCCCAGCATTTT. Amino acid sequence: CSARDRLAWQPQHF.